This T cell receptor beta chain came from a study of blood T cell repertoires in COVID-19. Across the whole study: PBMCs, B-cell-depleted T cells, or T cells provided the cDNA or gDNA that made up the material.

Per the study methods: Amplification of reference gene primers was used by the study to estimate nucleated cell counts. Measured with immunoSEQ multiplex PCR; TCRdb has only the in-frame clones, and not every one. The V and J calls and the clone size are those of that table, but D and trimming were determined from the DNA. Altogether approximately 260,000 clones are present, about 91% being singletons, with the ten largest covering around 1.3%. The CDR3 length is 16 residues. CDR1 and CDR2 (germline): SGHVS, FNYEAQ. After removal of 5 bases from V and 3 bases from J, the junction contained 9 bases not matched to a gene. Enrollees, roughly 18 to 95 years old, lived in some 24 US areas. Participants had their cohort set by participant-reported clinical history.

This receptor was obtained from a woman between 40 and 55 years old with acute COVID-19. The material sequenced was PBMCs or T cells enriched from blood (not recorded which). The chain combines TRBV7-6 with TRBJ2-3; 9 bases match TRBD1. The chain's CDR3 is CASSLSTGGYTDTQYF. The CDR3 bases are TGTGCCAGCAGCCTATCGACAGGGGGATATACAGATACGCAGTATTTT.